Listed here are 18 T cell receptor beta chains from one sample, sequenced in a study of T cell responses to AZD1222 COVID-19 vaccine. Libraries were prepared by immunoSEQ multiplex PCR; TCRdb keeps only in-frame clonotypes and omits some of them. The sample shows about 140,000 clones, over 90% of them seen only once. Here the sequenced sample was peripheral blood, taken 28 days after the second AZD1222 dose. The receptors were gathered from an adult who received the AZD1222 COVID-19 vaccine.

V is TRBV4-1 and J is TRBJ2-1, with 8 bases lining up with TRBD2. Germline values: CDR1 MGHRA, CDR2 YSYEKL. V trimming: 4 bases; J trimming: 9 bases; junction bases outside the gene matches: 8. This CDR3 spans 14 amino acids. The CDR3 sequence is CASSLFSGTSEQFF. Here the CDR3 DNA reads TGCGCCAGCAGCCTCTTTTCCGGGACTAGTGAGCAGTTCTTC.

The J gene is TRBJ2-3, the V gene TRBV30, with 9 bases identical to TRBD2. CDR1 and CDR2 (germline): GTSNPN, SVGIG (reference sequence). J lost 5 bases, V lost 2 bases, and 8 bases had no gene match. The CDR3 covers 15 residues. The CDR3 loop reads CAWSPAAGGEDTQYF. The CDR3 region has the DNA TGTGCCTGGAGTCCCGCAGCGGGAGGTGAAGATACGCAGTATTTT.

This clone was recorded only once. CDR3 sequence (DNA): TGTGCCAGCAGCCTACTAGCGGGAGGGCCCAATGAGCAGTTCTTC. It translates to CASSLLAGGPNEQFF. The V and J genes are TRBV3-1 (or the pseudogene TRBV3-2) and TRBJ2-1, with TRBD2 matching 13 bases. V trimming: 4 bases; J trimming: 6 bases; junction bases outside the gene matches: 3. Germline values: CDR1 LGHDT, CDR2 YNNKEL (reference sequence). The CDR3 extends over 15 amino acids.

The chain carries TRBV6-1 and TRBJ2-3; D perhaps matches TRBD2 (5 bases). The CDR3 has 12 residues. The germline CDR1 and CDR2 sequences are MNHNS and SASEGT. Trimming removed 1 base at V and 6 bases at J, with 5 bases between. The DNA of the CDR3 is TGTGCCAGCAGTGAAGGGACTGATACGCAGTATTTT. Its translation is CASSEGTDTQYF.

The gene calls are TRBV7-2 and TRBJ2-3; no clear D. The CDR3 is 18 amino acids. Trimming cost V 5 bases and J 2 bases, with 23 bases left between them. The germline V gene encodes CDR1 SGHTA and CDR2 FQGNSA. The CDR3 DNA reads as TGTGCCAGCAGCGCTGACGCGATCTTTATTACTTACACAGATACGCAGTATTTT. This encodes CASSADAIFITYTDTQYF.

The chain uses TRBV19 and TRBJ1-1; 10 bases are a match to TRBD1. The CDR3 covers 19 residues. CDR1 and CDR2 (germline): LNHDA, SQIVND (reference sequence). Trimming cost V 3 bases and J 1 base; bases outside gene matches: 14. The CDR3: CASSIPRSGTGASNTEAFF. The CDR3 DNA reads as TGTGCCAGTAGTATCCCCAGGTCCGGGACAGGGGCCTCGAACACTGAAGCTTTCTTT.

V gene TRBV19 combines with J gene TRBJ2-1; 16 positions match TRBD2. This CDR3 has 19 amino acids. Germline CDR1 and CDR2: LNHDA and SQIVND (reference sequence). J was trimmed by 7 bases and V by 2 bases; bases with no gene match: 11. As DNA, the CDR3 is TGTGCCAGTAGTATACCTTCGGGACTAGCGGGAGGGCCCGGTAATGAGCAGTTCTTC. It is translated as CASSIPSGLAGGPGNEQFF.

V gene TRBV10-3 combines with J gene TRBJ2-7, with a possible D match to TRBD1 (6 bases). The V gene's germline CDR1 is ENHRY and CDR2 SYGVKD. V was clipped by 8 bases and J by 1 base, with 15 bases between them. The CDR3 runs to 14 residues. CDR3 sequence reads: CAIQGEGTSYEQYF. Written as DNA, the CDR3 is TGTGCCATCCAAGGAGAGGGGACATCCTACGAGCAGTACTTC.

The J gene is TRBJ2-1, the V gene TRBV1; the D call of TRBD2 is as the table states it, not checked on the DNA. TRBV1 is classified as a pseudogene. CDR3 length equals 18 residues. The CDR3 nucleotides read TGCACCAGCAGCCAAGTACCCCGGCGGGAGAGCTCCTACAATGAGCAGTTCTTC. Translation gives CTSSQVPRRESSYNEQFF.

V usage is TRBV21-1 and J usage is TRBJ2-7; TRBD1 is the table's D call and was not checked against the DNA. TRBV21-1 is termed a pseudogene. This CDR3 is 14 amino acids long. The CDR3 DNA is TGTGCCAGCAGCAGTGAGACAGCTACCTACGAGCAGTACTTC. Protein sequence: CASSSETATYEQYF.

The rearrangement uses TRBV5-1 and TRBJ1-2; 10 bases agree with TRBD1. The CDR3 covers 15 residues. Germline trimming cut 3 bases from V and 4 bases from J; bases unmatched to any gene: 6. The V gene's germline CDR1 is SGHRS and CDR2 YFSETQ. CDR3 DNA: TGCGCCAGCAGCTGGGGGGACAGGGGCTCCTATGGCTACACCTTC. It encodes CASSWGDRGSYGYTF.

The chain has TRBV12-3 or TRBV12-4 and TRBJ1-2; maybe TRBD1 (5 bases). V shed 3 bases and J shed 8 bases, with 13 bases lying between them. This CDR3 has 13 amino acids. The CDR3 nucleotides read TGTGCCAGCAGTTTGACAGCCGGGAAGGGCTACACCTTC. Its protein product is CASSLTAGKGYTF.

This chain's CDR3 is CASSPGLMSVAETQYF. The CDR3 DNA sequence: TGTGCCAGCAGCCCAGGACTAATGTCCGTCGCAGAGACCCAGTACTTC. The chain combines TRBV7-2 with TRBJ2-5, with a tentative D call TRBD2 (6 bases). CDR3 length: 16 amino acids. From germline, CDR1 is SGHTA and CDR2 FQGNSA. With 5 bases removed from V and 4 bases from J, the gap between germline ends came to 20 bases.

The chain is built from TRBV7-2 and TRBJ1-1; 9 bases align to TRBD1. V shed 5 bases, J shed 0 bases, and the junction held 7 bases outside the gene matches. CDR1 and CDR2 from the germline V gene are SGHTA and FQGNSA. This CDR3 has 16 amino acids. The CDR3: CASSPSRTGVNTEAFF. CDR3 nucleotides: TGTGCCAGCAGCCCTTCCAGGACAGGGGTGAACACTGAAGCTTTCTTT.

The chain joins TRBV7-9 to TRBJ1-2; D gene unclear. The CDR3 extends over 15 amino acids. Trimming took 2 bases from V and 2 from J, leaving 12 bases between them. Looked up from germline, CDR1 is SEHNR and CDR2 is FQNEAQ (reference sequence). CDR3 bases: TGTGCCAGCAGCTTATTGTCTGGGGTCAACTATGGCTACACCTTC. Residues: CASSLLSGVNYGYTF.

This chain links TRBV9 with TRBJ1-5; D ambiguous. Trimming stripped 4 bases from V and 3 bases from J, with 14 bases between. The V gene's germline CDR1 is SGDLS and CDR2 YYNGEE. The CDR3 is 15 amino acids. CDR3 in DNA: TGTGCCAGCAGCCCCGAGCCGGGGTCCAATCAGCCCCAGCATTTT. Amino acid sequence: CASSPEPGSNQPQHF.

J is TRBJ2-3 and V is TRBV3-1 (or the pseudogene TRBV3-2), with TRBD2 matching 7 bases. The CDR3 is made up of 14 amino acids. Looked up from germline, CDR1 is LGHDT and CDR2 is YNNKEL (reference sequence). V shed 1 base and J 4 bases; nucleotides not matched to a gene: 2. This CDR3 is CASSQGLASDTQYF. The CDR3 DNA is TGTGCCAGCAGCCAAGGACTAGCATCAGATACGCAGTATTTT.

The J gene is TRBJ2-5, the V gene TRBV25-1, with 8 positions matching TRBD1. This CDR3 spans 14 amino acids. Germline CDR1 and CDR2: MGHDK and SYGVNS. V lost 1 base to trimming and J lost 5 bases; unmatched junction nucleotides: 3. The CDR3 nucleotides are TGTGCCAGCAGTGAATCAGGGGGCCGGGAGACCCAGTACTTC. This sequence encodes CASSESGGRETQYF. The full variable domain, rest sourced from reference TRBV25-1 and TRBJ2-5, is EADIYQTPRYLVIGTGKKITLECSQTMGHDKMYWYQQDPGMELHLIHYSYGVNSTEKGDLSSESTVSRIRTEHFPLTLESARPSHTSQYLCASSESGGRETQYFGPGTRLLVL.